This TCR beta chain was observed in a study of T cell responses to AZD1222 COVID-19 vaccine (dated by TCRdb to the early 2020s). Study-level background: AZD1222 recipients given second doses at about 4 weeks or at about 12 weeks were pooled, since spike-specific TCR depth and breadth were not found to differ between the two schedules. A total of about 230 trial participants underwent TCR sequencing, of whom roughly 210 received two doses of AZD1222 and approximately 25 received two doses of the MenACWY control vaccine. Trial participants were enrolled by age into 18-55, 56-69 and 70-plus year subgroups, with around 140, 26 and 57 TCR-sequenced participants respectively. What the work shows at the level of the full study, not this receptor alone: Participants were mostly white British, with more females than males. The authors suggested clonal diversity may have been underestimated. After two AZD1222 doses, spike-specific TCR breadth and depth were significantly higher than at day 0 and than in MenACWY recipients. Nearly half of unique spike-specific TCRs reportedly recognized epitopes outside regions mutated in the B.1.351 and B.1.1.7 variants. In the small 56-69-year group, the increase in depth fell short of significance, most likely because of low power. Because no day 14 peak-response samples were available, the repertoires could be characterized only after the peak T cell response. The vaccine-associated CD4 TCRs covered the entire spike protein, and the dominant responses fell in regions 160-218 and 743-854. Only six or seven AZD1222 recipients were SARS-CoV-2 seropositive at baseline, limiting conclusions about previously exposed vaccinees.

Only one count was recorded for this clone. Its antigen specificity is not known. Base qualities are not provided; no much larger clone lies one nucleotide away. The time point label for this specimen denotes: baseline before first vaccination. Samples from vaccinated people were obtained from the UK trials COV001 and COV002, which included a single-blind randomized controlled phase 2/3 trial of AZD1222 (ChAdOx1 nCoV-19) in healthy adults. Trial participant PBMC samples were collected at day 0 and day 28 after the second dose for TCRbeta chain sequencing. The germline V gene yields SQVTM for CDR1 and ANQGSEA for CDR2. From the cysteine through the phenylalanine, the CDR3 covers 14 amino acids. Only the CDR3 DNA is retained, 42 bases long and in frame from the first base. V is reduced by 0 bases and J by 4 bases, leaving a spacing of 12 bases between them. The CDR3 regions of human TCRbeta chains were subjected to immunosequencing. Per the authors' processing: Repertoire TCRs were checked for matches against a reference library of SARS-CoV-2-specific TCRs that had been generated using the MIRA antigen-specificity platform. Breadth was defined as the fraction of unique TCRs that were SARS-CoV-2-associated. Depth was defined as the fraction of total T cells that were SARS-CoV-2-associated. Using the MIRA data, each spike-specific TCR was assigned both to the spike region to which the TCR was reactive and to a CD4 or CD8 class. Log10-transformed breadth and depth values were compared by one-way ANOVA with Sidak's multiple comparisons tests. Drawn from immuneACCESS, this table holds only the in-frame rearrangements with V and J called that TCRdb kept. Clones are partly lost; checked studies trace under half to an unresolved V gene and leave the rest unexplained. For V, J and clone size, that table is used; D and trimming come from the DNA. This sample gives 95,000 to 150,000 clones in total; roughly nine tenths of them show up just once. Of the sample, 4.4% is held by the ten largest clones.

The sample in question was peripheral blood, obtained on day 0 of AZD1222 vaccination. The clonotype originates from an adult in good health. The rearrangement combines TRBV29-1 with TRBJ1-1; matching of 5 bases hints at TRBD1 as the D gene. DNA sequence: TGCAGCGTTGAAGAGGGAGGGGTGCGCACTGAAGCTTTCTTT. This codes for CSVEEGGVRTEAFF. The CDR3 plus the reference TRBV29-1 and TRBJ1-1 genes for the other parts give the full variable domain: SAVISQKPSRDICQRGTSLTIQCQVDSQVTMMFWYRQQPGQSLTLIATANQGSEATYESGFVIDKFPISRPNLTFSTLTVSNMSPEDSSIYLCSVEEGGVRTEAFFGQGTRLTVV.